The next 15 T cell receptor beta chains were all read from a single sample in a study of CD8 T cells in ankylosing spondylitis. Study observations and caveats: Ankylosing spondylitis blood appeared to carry a characteristic TCR beta motif of roughly eight highly homologous variants.

The antigens for these receptors are not known. One entry per CDR3 protein results from TCRdb running MiXCR on the 5' RACE reads. Here the sample spans some 220,000 distinct CDR3 sequences, approximately 7.3% being singletons. Sequenced: blood, either unsorted or a sorted T cell fraction (not recorded which). All receptors come from a male donor with ankylosing spondylitis.

This clonotype came up many times. The chain employs TRBV7-9 and TRBJ1-2; D gene unclear. The CDR3 runs 12 residues. The germline gives CDR1 SEHNR, CDR2 FQNEAQ (reference sequence). The germline V and J ends were trimmed by 4 bases and 8 bases, with 11 bases remaining between them. The DNA for the CDR3 is TGTGCCAGCAGCTCCTATGTTGGAGGCTACACCTTC. Its translation: CASSSYVGGYTF.

This clonotype was counted at least ten times. The chain couples TRBV4-3 to TRBJ2-7; 9 nucleotides align to TRBD2. CDR1 is LGHNA, CDR2 YSLEER, per germline. Trimming took 2 bases from V and 6 from J; bases not matched to a gene: 14. The CDR3 sequence is 17 residues long. The CDR3: CASSQLPRLAGWSEQYF. The DNA of the CDR3 is TGCGCCAGCAGCCAACTTCCCAGGCTAGCGGGATGGAGCGAGCAGTACTTC.

This clonotype was detected many times. The rearrangement uses TRBV6-2 or TRBV6-3 and TRBJ2-1; D is ambiguous. There are 14 residues in the CDR3. Germline CDR1 reads MNHEY; CDR2 reads SVGEGT. Trimming pared 6 bases from V and 8 bases from J, leaving 17 bases between. The CDR3 protein is CASSSLKHSDEQFF. As DNA, the CDR3 is TGTGCCAGCAGCTCCCTCAAGCATAGTGATGAGCAGTTCTTC.

This clonotype has at least ten counts. The rearrangement joins TRBV28 to TRBJ1-2; no clear D. With 2 bases removed from V and 6 bases from J, the gap between germline ends came to 16 bases. The CDR3 has 15 amino acids. CDR1 and CDR2 from the germline V gene are MDHEN and SYDVKM. The CDR3 spells CASSLRKLIINGYTF. The CDR3 nucleotides are TGTGCCAGCAGTTTAAGGAAACTGATTATAAATGGCTACACCTTC.

This clonotype was counted many times. This chain links TRBV27 with TRBJ1-1; 10 nucleotides line up with TRBD1. J lost 4 bases, V lost 3 bases, and 2 bases had no gene match. The CDR3 has 14 residues. CDR1 and CDR2 (germline): MNHEY, SMNVEV (reference sequence). The CDR3 DNA is TGTGCCAGCAGTTTGACAGGGGGCCTCACTGAAGCTTTCTTT. This codes for CASSLTGGLTEAFF.

With respect to this clonotype: A read error is possible here, since a much larger clone lies one base away. Given the absence of the conserved phenylalanine or tryptophan at the CDR3 end, a read error is likely. V usage is TRBV6-5 and J usage is TRBJ1-2; TRBD1 aligns across 7 bases. Germline CDR1 and CDR2: MNHEY and SVGAGI. The CDR3 runs 14 residues. Trimming at V came to 2 bases and at J to 6 bases, leaving 6 bases not matched to a gene. The CDR3 coding sequence is TGTGCCAGCAGTTACGGGACAGTTTTGGATGGCTACACCCTC. It is translated as CASSYGTVLDGYTL.

This clonotype was counted a few times. This chain joins TRBV6-1 and TRBJ2-2; TRBD2 matches 13 bases. Germline CDR1 MNHNS, CDR2 SASEGT. The CDR3 spans 14 residues. V lost 8 bases, J lost 6 bases, and 3 bases stayed unmatched. CDR3 DNA: TGTGCCAGCCGACTAGCGGGAGGACCCGGGGAGCTGTTTTTT. This encodes CASRLAGGPGELFF.

This clonotype was found many times. The V and J genes are TRBV12-3 or TRBV12-4 and TRBJ2-5, with D perhaps assigned TRBD1 or TRBD2 (5 bases each). This CDR3 has 14 amino acids. The ends were cut back, 5 bases at V and 1 base at J, with 11 bases in the middle. The CDR3 coding sequence is TGTGCCAGCAGTCGAACCGGGACCCAAGAGACCCAGTACTTC. It yields the protein CASSRTGTQETQYF.

In the case of this clonotype: The conserved phenylalanine or tryptophan is not found at the CDR3 terminus, so this likely reflects a read error. V gene TRBV5-1 combines with J gene TRBJ2-7; 7 bases are a match to TRBD1. With 2 bases clipped from V and 1 base from J, the junction kept 3 bases outside the gene matches. Germline loops: CDR1 SGHRS, CDR2 YFSETQ. The CDR3 runs to 14 residues. For the CDR3, the DNA is TGCGCCAGCAGCTTAACAGGGGCGTCCTACGAGCAGTACATC. Protein sequence: CASSLTGASYEQYI.

This clonotype has a count of ten or more. The chain uses TRBV28 and TRBJ2-1, with 8 nucleotides matching TRBD2. CDR1 and CDR2 from the germline V gene are MDHEN and SYDVKM. The CDR3 covers 15 residues. Trimming cost V 5 bases and J 10 bases; bases outside gene matches: 13. CDR3: CASSIRTSRIEEQFF. Written as DNA, the CDR3 is TGTGCCAGCAGTATCCGGACTAGCCGAATTGAGGAGCAGTTCTTC.

This clonotype was counted at least ten times. The chain has TRBV12-3 or TRBV12-4 and TRBJ2-5, with 10 bases fitting TRBD1. CDR3 length: 15 residues. J gave up 5 bases and V 6 bases, and 9 bases lay outside the gene matches. The CDR3 region is CASRPPGQGMETQYF. CDR3 bases: TGTGCCAGCAGACCCCCGGGACAGGGGATGGAGACCCAGTACTTC.

This clonotype was recorded many times. The chain employs TRBV11-2 and TRBJ2-4; a possible D gene is TRBD1 (5 bases). The CDR3 consists of 18 residues. V was trimmed by 5 bases and J by 0 bases, leaving 20 bases between them. The germline V gene encodes CDR1 SGHAT and CDR2 FQNNGV. CDR3 residues: CASSRRFEGALAKNIQYF. The CDR3 nucleotides read TGTGCCAGCAGCCGCAGGTTTGAAGGGGCCTTAGCCAAAAACATTCAGTACTTC.

This clonotype was seen more than once but under ten times. V and J are TRBV13 and TRBJ2-7; tentative D call: TRBD1 (5 bases). The length of the CDR3 is 14 residues. The V gene lost 0 bases and the J gene lost 1 base, with 7 bases spanning the gap. The germline CDR1 and CDR2 sequences are PRHDT and FYEKMQ (reference sequence). The CDR3 DNA reads as TGTGCCAGCAGCTTAGGACAGGATTCCTACGAGCAGTACTTC. The encoded protein is CASSLGQDSYEQYF.

Many counts were recorded for this clonotype. V and J are TRBV27 and TRBJ2-7, with D perhaps matching TRBD1 (7 bases). Looked up from germline, CDR1 is MNHEY and CDR2 is SMNVEV (reference sequence). The CDR3 runs 14 residues. V lost 2 bases and J lost 3, with 11 bases in between. For the CDR3, the DNA is TGTGCCAGCAGTTTAGCGGGACAGTACTACGAGCAGTACTTC. Protein product: CASSLAGQYYEQYF.

This clonotype showed up many times. The gene calls are TRBV20-1 and TRBJ2-5, with 8 nucleotides matching TRBD2. CDR3 length: 14 residues. The germline CDR1 and CDR2 sequences are DFQATT and SNEGSKA (reference sequence). In DNA form, the CDR3 reads TGCAGCTCCGTTTCGCGGGGGGACCTCCGGACCCAGTACTTC. Translated: CSSVSRGDLRTQYF.